This TCR beta chain was obtained from a study of blood T cell repertoires in COVID-19. Study-level information: PBMCs, B-cell-depleted T cells, or T cells provided the cDNA or gDNA that made up the material.

The method was immunoSEQ multiplex PCR; TCRdb's version includes in-frame clones alone and lacks a portion of them. The sample has hundreds of thousands of clones, about 90% seen once; the top ten hold 1.5% to 2%. Trimming removed 4 bases from V and 2 bases from J; junction bases left unmatched: 5. CDR3 length: 15 amino acids. The germline V gene has CDR1 LGHNA and CDR2 YNFKEQ. The sequenced sample was peripheral blood. This sequence joins TRBV4-2 and TRBJ1-5, with 7 bases matching TRBD1. The clonotype originates from a woman under 40 with COVID-19, enrolled during active disease. This CDR3 is CASSLEGAGNQPQHF. The DNA of the CDR3 is TGTGCCAGCAGCCTCGAGGGGGCCGGCAATCAGCCCCAGCATTTT.